The 22 T cell receptor beta chains below were found in one sample sequenced in a study of cytomegalovirus exposure and HLA in healthy donors. The PCR had 60 Vbeta and 13 Jbeta primers. Generated by immunoSEQ multiplex PCR, the TCRdb table keeps only in-frame clones and is missing some. The sample has over 150,000 clones, approximately 78% seen once. The source material was PBMCs. The receptors derive from a woman in her twenties or thirties in good health and CMV-seropositive.

The J gene is TRBJ1-1, the V gene TRBV5-6; no reliable D call. V lost 2 bases to trimming and J lost 4 bases, with 15 bases between them. Per germline, CDR1 SGHDT and CDR2 YYEEEE. The CDR3 contains 15 residues. CDR3 bases: TGTGCCAGCAGCTTTCCGACATCCATTAGCACTGAAGCTTTCTTT. It is translated as CASSFPTSISTEAFF.

The rearrangement uses TRBV4-2 and TRBJ2-7; the D gene is possibly TRBD2 (7 bases). Germline V lookup: CDR1 LGHNA, CDR2 YNFKEQ. This CDR3 contains 16 residues. Between the trimmed V and J ends, which lost 0 bases and 1 base, there was a span of 13 bases. CDR3 in DNA: TGTGCCAGCAGCCAAGATCGCGGGGGCCTTTCCTACGAGCAGTACTTC. This codes for CASSQDRGGLSYEQYF.

The chain employs TRBV5-1 and TRBJ1-5, with D perhaps matching TRBD1 (5 bases). Deletions cut 0 bases from V and 4 bases from J, with 11 bases between. The CDR3 runs 15 residues. CDR1 and CDR2 from the germline V gene are SGHRS and YFSETQ. CDR3 protein: CASSLVAGLNQPQHF. Here the CDR3 DNA reads TGCGCCAGCAGCTTGGTGGCAGGGCTTAATCAGCCCCAGCATTTT.

This chain joins TRBV7-2 and TRBJ1-2, with 8 positions matching TRBD1. The CDR3 covers 13 residues. Germline CDR1 is SGHTA and CDR2 is FQGNSA. The V gene end was trimmed by 5 bases and the J gene end by 4 bases; junction bases not matched to a gene: 3. As DNA, the CDR3 is TGTGCCAGCAGCACCGGGACAGGCTATGGCTACACCTTC. This sequence encodes CASSTGTGYGYTF.

V is TRBV7-8 and J is TRBJ2-3; weak D call: TRBD1 (5 bases). Deletions cut 3 bases from V and 6 bases from J, with 7 bases between. There are 12 residues in the CDR3. CDR1 and CDR2 (germline): SGHVS, FQNEAQ. The CDR3 protein is CASSFQGDTQYF. CDR3 sequence (DNA): TGTGCCAGCAGCTTTCAGGGCGATACGCAGTATTTT.

V is TRBV6-6 and J is TRBJ2-1; D perhaps matches TRBD2 (6 bases). Per the germline V gene, CDR1 is MNHNY and CDR2 is SVGAGI (reference sequence). The CDR3 runs to 13 residues. V was shortened by 3 bases and J by 6 bases, with 9 bases between the two germline ends. CDR3 protein: CASSYSGSNEQFF. CDR3 nucleotides: TGTGCCAGCAGTTATTCCGGGAGCAATGAGCAGTTCTTC.

A note on this clone: At one boundary the junction diverges from the germline segment, which might be a read error. V is TRBV7-9 and J is TRBJ2-3; TRBD1 matches at 10 bases. The CDR3 runs 15 residues. Looked up from germline, CDR1 is SEHNR and CDR2 is FQNEAQ (reference sequence). CDR3 region: CSSRPGTGVTDTQYF. The CDR3 bases are TGTTCCAGCAGACCCGGGACAGGGGTCACAGATACGCAGTATTTT.

This chain joins TRBV9 and TRBJ2-1; D is ambiguous. Trimming pared 2 bases from V and 6 bases from J, leaving 6 bases between. Germline loops: CDR1 SGDLS, CDR2 YYNGEE. The CDR3 length is 12 residues. This chain's CDR3 is CASSVTLNEQFF. CDR3 nucleotides: TGTGCCAGCAGCGTTACTCTCAATGAGCAGTTCTTC.

The V and J genes are TRBV7-9 and TRBJ1-1; D unresolved. Germline CDR1 and CDR2: SEHNR and FQNEAQ (reference sequence). This CDR3 has 14 residues. V gave up 6 bases and J gave up 3 bases, with 14 bases separating them. The CDR3 DNA reads as TGTGCCAGCAGTCTCAGTCCCGGGGACACTGAAGCTTTCTTT. The encoded protein is CASSLSPGDTEAFF.

The chain employs TRBV28 and TRBJ1-1; 7 bases are shared with TRBD1. Germline CDR1 MDHEN, CDR2 SYDVKM. The CDR3 contains 14 residues. V lost 4 bases and J lost 4; bases outside the gene matches: 6. In DNA form, the CDR3 reads TGTGCCAGCAGTTACAGGGGATCTATCACTGAAGCTTTCTTT. This encodes CASSYRGSITEAFF.

This clone occurred a few times. The chain carries TRBV5-1 and TRBJ1-4; D is perhaps TRBD1 (5 bases). The germline V and J ends were trimmed by 0 bases and 7 bases, with 16 bases remaining between them. Germline V gene lookup returns CDR1 SGHRS and CDR2 YFSETQ. The CDR3 runs to 16 residues. The CDR3, as DNA: TGCGCCAGCAGCTTGGGGGCCGGGGGATCGGGTGAAAAACTGTTTTTT. Its protein product is CASSLGAGGSGEKLFF.

The count of this clone is one. The chain combines TRBV7-8 with TRBJ1-3, with TRBD1 identical over 7 bases. Germline V lookup: CDR1 SGHVS, CDR2 FQNEAQ. The CDR3 covers 16 residues. V trimming: 5 bases; J trimming: 2 bases; junction bases outside the gene matches: 9. CDR3 nucleotides: TGTGCCAGCAGCCACCAAAAGACAGGGACTGGAAACACCATATATTTT. Encoded protein: CASSHQKTGTGNTIYF. The full variable domain, completed using reference TRBV7-8 and TRBJ1-3, is GAGVSQSPRYKVAKRGQDVALRCDPISGHVSLFWYQQALGQGPEFLTYFQNEAQLDKSGLPSDRFFAERPEGSVSTLKIQRTQQEDSAVYLCASSHQKTGTGNTIYFGEGSWLTVV.

V and J are TRBV2 and TRBJ2-3; 10 bases match TRBD2. Looked up from germline, CDR1 is SNHLY and CDR2 is FYNNEI. With V trimmed by 5 bases and J by 3 bases, 5 bases remained unmatched. CDR3 length: 15 residues. CDR3 sequence (DNA): TGTGCCAGCAGTACTAGCGGGGTCGGTACAGATACGCAGTATTTT. It codes for CASSTSGVGTDTQYF. Variable domain in full (rest from reference TRBV2 and TRBJ2-3): EPEVTQTPSHQVTQMGQEVILRCVPISNHLYFYWYRQILGQKVEFLVSFYNNEISEKSEIFDDQFSVERPDGSNFTLKIRSTKLEDSAMYFCASSTSGVGTDTQYFGPGTRLTVL.

The chain has TRBV7-9 and TRBJ2-1; no reliable D call. The CDR3 runs 13 residues. Trimming took 1 base from V and 7 from J, leaving 8 bases between them. Germline CDR1 and CDR2: SEHNR and FQNEAQ (reference sequence). The CDR3 DNA reads TGTGCCAGCAGCTTAGGAAGAGTAAATGAGCAGTTCTTC. This sequence encodes CASSLGRVNEQFF.

This clone appeared a few times. The junction differs from germline at one of its ends, possibly a read error. This chain links TRBV7-9 with TRBJ1-4; D might be TRBD1 (6 bases). The CDR3 is made up of 17 amino acids. The germline CDR1 and CDR2 sequences are SEHNR and FQNEAQ (reference sequence). The CDR3 sequence: CSSSLVGRGASNEKLFF. The CDR3 nucleotides read TGTTCCAGCAGCTTAGTCGGCAGGGGTGCCTCTAATGAAAAACTGTTTTTT.

This clone was seen only a few times. The chain couples TRBV19 to TRBJ2-1; TRBD1 is a possible D gene (6 bases). The CDR3 length is 14 residues. Trimming took 10 bases from V and 5 from J, leaving 18 bases between them. Germline CDR1 reads LNHDA; CDR2 reads SQIVND (reference sequence). Here the CDR3 DNA reads TGTGCCACCAAAGAGACGGGACACAACAATGAGCAGTTCTTC. Protein product: CATKETGHNNEQFF.

This clone was seen just once. V usage is TRBV27 and J usage is TRBJ1-2; 9 bases align to TRBD1. The length of the CDR3 is 15 residues. Looked up from germline, CDR1 is MNHEY and CDR2 is SMNVEV (reference sequence). The trim removed 6 bases at V and 4 bases at J, leaving 9 bases unmatched. This chain's CDR3 is CASSPGWGQGYGYTF. Here the CDR3 DNA reads TGTGCCAGCAGCCCCGGGTGGGGACAGGGCTATGGCTACACCTTC.

CDR3 region: CASSPPTPISYEQYF. The CDR3, as DNA: TGTGCCAGCTCACCACCGACTCCGATCTCCTACGAGCAGTACTTC. The chain carries TRBV18 and TRBJ2-7, with D hard to call. V dropped 0 bases and J dropped 0 bases, with 9 bases sitting between them. The CDR3 runs 15 residues. Germline loops: CDR1 KGHSH, CDR2 LQKENI.

The V gene is TRBV2, the J gene TRBJ1-2, with a weak D call TRBD1 (6 bases). The V end was cut by 5 bases, the J end by 6 bases, with 13 bases between. This CDR3 is 13 amino acids long. The germline V gene encodes CDR1 SNHLY and CDR2 FYNNEI. The DNA of the CDR3 is TGTGCCAGCAGTAAGGGGGTTATGGATGGCTACACCTTC. It translates to CASSKGVMDGYTF.

This rearrangement joins TRBV5-4 to TRBJ2-2; D is unresolved. Trimming cost V 1 base and J 4 bases, with 8 bases left between them. Germline V gene lookup returns CDR1 SGHNT and CDR2 YYREEE (reference sequence). This CDR3 region has 14 residues. Here the CDR3 DNA reads TGTGCCAGCAGCTTGTCCCTCAGCACCGGGGAGCTGTTTTTT. This codes for CASSLSLSTGELFF.

The chain combines TRBV30 with TRBJ2-7; TRBD2 is a possible D gene (6 bases). V was clipped by 3 bases and J by 0 bases, with 18 bases between them. The CDR3 has 16 residues. The germline V gene has CDR1 GTSNPN and CDR2 SVGIG (reference sequence). The DNA for the CDR3 is TGTGCCTGGAGCCACTTGGGGGGAGATAGCTCCTACGAGCAGTACTTC. It codes for CAWSHLGGDSSYEQYF.

This chain uses TRBV18 with TRBJ2-7; TRBD1 aligns across 8 bases. The CDR3 covers 14 residues. Germline-derived CDR1 and CDR2 are KGHSH and LQKENI. After removal of 3 bases from V and 5 bases from J, the junction contained 6 bases not matched to a gene. The CDR3 DNA reads as TGTGCCAGCTCACCTCGGACAGGGACGGACGAGCAGTACTTC. Translated, it gives CASSPRTGTDEQYF.